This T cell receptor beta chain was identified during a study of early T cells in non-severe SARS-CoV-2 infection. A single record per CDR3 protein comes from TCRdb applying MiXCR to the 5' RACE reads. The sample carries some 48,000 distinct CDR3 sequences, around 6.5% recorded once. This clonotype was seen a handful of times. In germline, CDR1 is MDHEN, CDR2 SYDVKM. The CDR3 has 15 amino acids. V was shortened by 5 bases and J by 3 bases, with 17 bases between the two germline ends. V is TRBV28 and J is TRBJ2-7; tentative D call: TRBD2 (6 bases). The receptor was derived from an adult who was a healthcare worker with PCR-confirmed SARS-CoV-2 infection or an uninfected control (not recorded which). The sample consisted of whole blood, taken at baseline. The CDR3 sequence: CASSPPWVGGYEQYF. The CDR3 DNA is TGTGCCAGCAGTCCTCCCTGGGTGGGAGGCTACGAGCAGTACTTC.